Listed below are T cell receptor beta chains from one sample, sequenced in a study of T cell responses to AZD1222 COVID-19 vaccine. Data came from immunoSEQ multiplex PCR; TCRdb stores just in-frame clones and leaves some out. Altogether 150,000 to 200,000 clones are present, approximately 94% being singletons, with the ten largest covering 2% to 3%. Sequenced material: peripheral blood, taken on day 0 of AZD1222 vaccination. These receptor sequences come from an adult in good health. Each CDR3 is given with its conserved first and last residue. The order of the fields is CDR3 length, V gene, J gene, CDR3 protein.

cdr3_length: 12
v_call: TRBV5-6
j_call: TRBJ1-1
cdr3_aa: CASSLEGTEAFF

cdr3_length: 15
v_call: TRBV5-1
j_call: TRBJ1-6
cdr3_aa: CASSLSGRDNSPLHF

cdr3_length: 13
v_call: TRBV6-5
j_call: TRBJ1-5
cdr3_aa: CASSAGIWQPQHF

cdr3_length: 15
v_call: TRBV7-2
j_call: TRBJ2-7
cdr3_aa: CASSQGLAGVDEQYF

cdr3_length: 18
v_call: TRBV2
j_call: TRBJ2-2
cdr3_aa: CASRGLAGGPWDTGELFF

cdr3_length: 13
v_call: TRBV6-5
j_call: TRBJ2-5
cdr3_aa: CASSYGEQETQYF

cdr3_length: 16
v_call: TRBV5-1
j_call: TRBJ1-1
cdr3_aa: CASSLTGDRMNTEAFF

cdr3_length: 15
v_call: TRBV21-1
j_call: TRBJ1-2
cdr3_aa: CASSKTFPAAYGYTF

cdr3_length: 11
v_call: TRBV29-1
j_call: TRBJ2-1
cdr3_aa: CSVGLAGRQFF

cdr3_length: 11
v_call: TRBV12-3/TRBV12-4
j_call: TRBJ2-7
cdr3_aa: CASSLGSSEYF

cdr3_length: 13
v_call: TRBV7-9
j_call: TRBJ1-6
cdr3_aa: CASSLDTYSPLHF

cdr3_length: 13
v_call: TRBV28
j_call: TRBJ2-5
cdr3_aa: CASSLREQETQYF

cdr3_length: 13
v_call: TRBV18
j_call: TRBJ2-7
cdr3_aa: CASSMDGLYEQYF

cdr3_length: 12
v_call: TRBV12-3/TRBV12-4
j_call: TRBJ1-3
cdr3_aa: CASSATGNTIYF

cdr3_length: 14
v_call: TRBV5-1
j_call: TRBJ1-2
cdr3_aa: CASSLEATDYGYTF

cdr3_length: 17
v_call: TRBV21-1
j_call: TRBJ2-7
cdr3_aa: CASSKGRPARRYYEQYF

cdr3_length: 13
v_call: TRBV6-2/TRBV6-3
j_call: TRBJ2-3
cdr3_aa: CASSSPRGHTQYF

cdr3_length: 15
v_call: TRBV9
j_call: TRBJ1-5
cdr3_aa: CASSVRGLEYQPQHF

cdr3_length: 16
v_call: TRBV19
j_call: TRBJ2-1
cdr3_aa: CASSVTPSGLYNEQFF

cdr3_length: 12
v_call: TRBV7-8
j_call: TRBJ1-1
cdr3_aa: CASSSTSIGAFF

cdr3_length: 14
v_call: TRBV5-1
j_call: TRBJ2-3
cdr3_aa: CASSQQGSTDTQYF

cdr3_length: 15
v_call: TRBV4-1
j_call: TRBJ1-2
cdr3_aa: CASSQETDWGYGYTF

cdr3_length: 15
v_call: TRBV6-5
j_call: TRBJ1-4
cdr3_aa: CASRAYTGYNEKLFF

cdr3_length: 15
v_call: TRBV3-1/TRBV3-2
j_call: TRBJ1-5
cdr3_aa: CASSHDRMSNQPQHF

cdr3_length: 13
v_call: TRBV6-5
j_call: TRBJ1-1
cdr3_aa: CASSTSGRTEAFF

cdr3_length: 13
v_call: TRBV12-3/TRBV12-4
j_call: TRBJ2-5
cdr3_aa: CASSRGHRETQYF

cdr3_length: 14
v_call: TRBV30
j_call: TRBJ2-7
cdr3_aa: CAWSYGGGSYEQYF

cdr3_length: 17
v_call: TRBV13
j_call: TRBJ2-1
cdr3_aa: CASSLGGATRGHNEQFF